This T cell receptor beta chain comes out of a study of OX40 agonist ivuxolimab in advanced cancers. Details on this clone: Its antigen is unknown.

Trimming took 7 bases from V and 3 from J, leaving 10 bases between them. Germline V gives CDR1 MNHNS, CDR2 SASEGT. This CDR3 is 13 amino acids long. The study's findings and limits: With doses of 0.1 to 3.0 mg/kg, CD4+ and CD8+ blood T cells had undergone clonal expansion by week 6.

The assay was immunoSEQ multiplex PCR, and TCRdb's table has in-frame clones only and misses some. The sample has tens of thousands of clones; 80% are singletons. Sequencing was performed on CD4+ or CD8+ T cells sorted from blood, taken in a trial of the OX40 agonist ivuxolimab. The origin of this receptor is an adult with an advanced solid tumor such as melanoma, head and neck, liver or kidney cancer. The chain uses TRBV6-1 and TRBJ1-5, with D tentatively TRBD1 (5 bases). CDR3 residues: CASTDSPNQPQHF. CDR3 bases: TGTGCCAGCACCGACAGTCCCAATCAGCCCCAGCATTTT.